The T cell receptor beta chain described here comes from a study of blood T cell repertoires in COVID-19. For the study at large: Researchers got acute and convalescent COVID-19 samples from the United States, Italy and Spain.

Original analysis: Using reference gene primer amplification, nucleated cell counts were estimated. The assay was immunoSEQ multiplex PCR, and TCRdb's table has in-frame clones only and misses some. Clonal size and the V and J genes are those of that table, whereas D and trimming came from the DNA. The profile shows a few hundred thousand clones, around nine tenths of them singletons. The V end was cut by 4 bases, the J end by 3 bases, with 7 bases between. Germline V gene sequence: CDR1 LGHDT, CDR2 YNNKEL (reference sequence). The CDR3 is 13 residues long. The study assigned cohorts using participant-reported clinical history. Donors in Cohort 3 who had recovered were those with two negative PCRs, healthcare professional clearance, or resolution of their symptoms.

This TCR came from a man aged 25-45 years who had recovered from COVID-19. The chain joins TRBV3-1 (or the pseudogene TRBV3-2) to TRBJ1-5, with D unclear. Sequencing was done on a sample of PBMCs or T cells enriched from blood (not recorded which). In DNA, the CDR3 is TGTGCCAGCAGCCGTACATTCAATCAGCCCCAGCATTTT. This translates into CASSRTFNQPQHF.